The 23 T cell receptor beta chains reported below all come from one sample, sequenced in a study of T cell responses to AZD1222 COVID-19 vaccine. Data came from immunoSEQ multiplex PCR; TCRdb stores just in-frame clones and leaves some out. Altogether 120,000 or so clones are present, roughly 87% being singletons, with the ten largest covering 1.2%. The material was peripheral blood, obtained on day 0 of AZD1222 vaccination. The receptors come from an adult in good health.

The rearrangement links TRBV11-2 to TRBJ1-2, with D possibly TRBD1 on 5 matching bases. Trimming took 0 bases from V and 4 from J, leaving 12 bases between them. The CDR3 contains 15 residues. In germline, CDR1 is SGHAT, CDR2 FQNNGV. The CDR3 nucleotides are TGTGCCAGCAGCTTAGAGGGGCTGGGGGGCTATGGCTACACCTTC. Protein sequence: CASSLEGLGGYGYTF.

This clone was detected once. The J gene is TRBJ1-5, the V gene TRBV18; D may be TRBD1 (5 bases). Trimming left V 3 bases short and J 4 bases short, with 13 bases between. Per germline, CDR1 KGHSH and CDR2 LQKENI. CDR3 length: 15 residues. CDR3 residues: CASSPTDNRNQPQHF. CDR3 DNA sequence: TGTGCCAGCTCACCTACGGACAACCGAAATCAGCCCCAGCATTTT.

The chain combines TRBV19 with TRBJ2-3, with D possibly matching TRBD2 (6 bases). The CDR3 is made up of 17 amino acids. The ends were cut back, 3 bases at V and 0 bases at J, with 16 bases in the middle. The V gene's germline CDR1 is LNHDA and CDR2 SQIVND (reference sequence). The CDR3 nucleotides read TGTGCCAGTAGTATGGGGGGTTGGGCGACTAGCACAGATACGCAGTATTTT. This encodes CASSMGGWATSTDTQYF.

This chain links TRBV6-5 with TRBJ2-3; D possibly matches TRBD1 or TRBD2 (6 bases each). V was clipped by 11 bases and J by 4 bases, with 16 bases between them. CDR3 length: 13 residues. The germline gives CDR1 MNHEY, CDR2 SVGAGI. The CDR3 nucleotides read TGTGCCGTCAAGGGGGGCTGGCCAGATACGCAGTATTTT. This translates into CAVKGGWPDTQYF.

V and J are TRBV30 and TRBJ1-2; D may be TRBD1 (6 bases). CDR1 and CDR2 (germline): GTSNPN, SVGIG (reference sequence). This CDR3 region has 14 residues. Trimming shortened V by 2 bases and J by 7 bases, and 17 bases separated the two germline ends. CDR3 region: CAWSYIPGAGGYTF. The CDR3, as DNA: TGTGCCTGGAGTTATATTCCGGGGGCGGGTGGCTACACCTTC.

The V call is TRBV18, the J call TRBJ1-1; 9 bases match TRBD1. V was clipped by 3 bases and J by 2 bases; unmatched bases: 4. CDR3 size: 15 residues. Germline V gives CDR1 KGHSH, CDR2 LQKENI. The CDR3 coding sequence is TGTGCCAGCTCACCTCAACAGGGGGCCAACACTGAAGCTTTCTTT. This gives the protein CASSPQQGANTEAFF.

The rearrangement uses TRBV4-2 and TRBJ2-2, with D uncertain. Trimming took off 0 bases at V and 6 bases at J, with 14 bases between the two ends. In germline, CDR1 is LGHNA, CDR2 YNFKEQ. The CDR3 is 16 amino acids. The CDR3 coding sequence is TGTGCCAGCAGCCAAGATACAGCTGCGAAGGCCGGGGAGCTGTTTTTT. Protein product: CASSQDTAAKAGELFF.

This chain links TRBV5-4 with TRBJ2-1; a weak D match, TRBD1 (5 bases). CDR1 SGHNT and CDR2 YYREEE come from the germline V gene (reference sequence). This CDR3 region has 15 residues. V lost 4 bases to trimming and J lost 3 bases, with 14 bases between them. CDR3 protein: CASSTDSLDYNEQFF. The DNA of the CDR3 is TGTGCCAGCAGCACCGACAGCCTAGACTACAATGAGCAGTTCTTC.

CDR3 residues: CASSEGQGLFNQPQHF. In nucleotides, the CDR3 is TGTGCCAGCAGCGAAGGACAGGGACTCTTCAATCAGCCCCAGCATTTT. The chain joins TRBV9 to TRBJ1-5; TRBD1 aligns across 8 bases. Germline-derived CDR1 and CDR2 are SGDLS and YYNGEE. V was pared by 3 bases and J by 3 bases, with 8 bases of the junction left unmatched. This CDR3 is 16 amino acids long.

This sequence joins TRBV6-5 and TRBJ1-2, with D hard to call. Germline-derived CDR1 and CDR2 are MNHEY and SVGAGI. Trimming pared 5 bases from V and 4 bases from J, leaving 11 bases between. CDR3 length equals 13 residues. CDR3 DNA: TGTGCCAGCAGTCTAGGTGAATCCTATGGCTACACCTTC. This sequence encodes CASSLGESYGYTF.

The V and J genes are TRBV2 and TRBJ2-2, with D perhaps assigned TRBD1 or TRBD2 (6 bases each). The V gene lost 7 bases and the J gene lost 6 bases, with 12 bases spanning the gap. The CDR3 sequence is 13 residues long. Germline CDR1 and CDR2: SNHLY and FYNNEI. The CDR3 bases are TGTGCCAGCATAAGGGGGGAGGCCGGGGAGCTGTTTTTT. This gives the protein CASIRGEAGELFF.

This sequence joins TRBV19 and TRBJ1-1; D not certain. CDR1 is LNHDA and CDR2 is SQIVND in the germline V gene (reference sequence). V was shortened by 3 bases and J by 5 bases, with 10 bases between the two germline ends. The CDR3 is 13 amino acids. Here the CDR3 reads CASSISGVTEAFF. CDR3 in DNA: TGTGCCAGTAGTATTTCCGGGGTTACTGAAGCTTTCTTT.

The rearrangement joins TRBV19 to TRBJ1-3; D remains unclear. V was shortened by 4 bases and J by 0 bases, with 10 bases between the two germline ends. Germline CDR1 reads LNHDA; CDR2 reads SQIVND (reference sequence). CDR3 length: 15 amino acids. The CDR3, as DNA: TGTGCCAGTAGTACCAGCTACAGCTCTGGAAACACCATATATTTT. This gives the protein CASSTSYSSGNTIYF.

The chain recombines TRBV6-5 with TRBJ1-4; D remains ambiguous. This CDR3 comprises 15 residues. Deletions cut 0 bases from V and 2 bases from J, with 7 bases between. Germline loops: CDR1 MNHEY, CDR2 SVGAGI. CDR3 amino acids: CASSYSRGTNEKLFF. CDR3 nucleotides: TGTGCCAGCAGTTACTCGAGAGGTACTAATGAAAAACTGTTTTTT.

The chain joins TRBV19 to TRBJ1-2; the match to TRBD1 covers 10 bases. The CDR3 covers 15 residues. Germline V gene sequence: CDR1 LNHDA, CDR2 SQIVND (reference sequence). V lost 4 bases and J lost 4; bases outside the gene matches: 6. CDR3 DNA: TGTGCCAGTAGTACCGGACAGGGGGTATTCTATGGCTACACCTTC. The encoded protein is CASSTGQGVFYGYTF.

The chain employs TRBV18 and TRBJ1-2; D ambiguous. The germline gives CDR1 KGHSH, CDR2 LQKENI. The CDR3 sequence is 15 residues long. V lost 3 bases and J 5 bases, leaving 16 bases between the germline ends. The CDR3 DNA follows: TGTGCCAGCTCACCCCGCGCGGGGTTGGGGTATGGCTACACCTTC. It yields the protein CASSPRAGLGYGYTF.

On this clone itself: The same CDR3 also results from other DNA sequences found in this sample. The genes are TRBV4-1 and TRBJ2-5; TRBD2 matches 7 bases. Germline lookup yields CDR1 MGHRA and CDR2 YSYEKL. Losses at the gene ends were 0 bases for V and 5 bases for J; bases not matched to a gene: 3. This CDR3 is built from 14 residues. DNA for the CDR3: TGCGCCAGCAGCCAAGAACGGGGGGTGGAGACCCAGTACTTC. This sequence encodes CASSQERGVETQYF.

CDR3 sequence reads: CASSSDRGNTEAFF. CDR3 DNA sequence: TGTGCCAGCAGCTCAGACAGGGGGAACACTGAAGCTTTCTTT. This rearrangement joins TRBV5-4 to TRBJ1-1; 8 bases fit TRBD1. The CDR3 length is 14 residues. Germline V gives CDR1 SGHNT, CDR2 YYREEE (reference sequence). Trimming at V came to 3 bases and at J to 1 base, leaving 2 bases not matched to a gene.

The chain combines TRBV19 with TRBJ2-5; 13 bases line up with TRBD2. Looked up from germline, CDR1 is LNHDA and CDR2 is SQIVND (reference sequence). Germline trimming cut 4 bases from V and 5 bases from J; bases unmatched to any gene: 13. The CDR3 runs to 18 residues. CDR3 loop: CASSRGLAGSLTGETQYF. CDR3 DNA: TGTGCCAGTAGTAGGGGACTAGCGGGGTCACTGACCGGGGAGACCCAGTACTTC.

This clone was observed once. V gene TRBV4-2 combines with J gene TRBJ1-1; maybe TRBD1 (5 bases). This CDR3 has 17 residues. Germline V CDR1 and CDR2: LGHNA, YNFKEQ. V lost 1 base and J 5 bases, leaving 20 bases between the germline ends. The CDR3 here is CASSQVGGWGSGTEAFF. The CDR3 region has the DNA TGTGCCAGCAGCCAAGTTGGAGGTTGGGGCTCAGGAACTGAAGCTTTCTTT.

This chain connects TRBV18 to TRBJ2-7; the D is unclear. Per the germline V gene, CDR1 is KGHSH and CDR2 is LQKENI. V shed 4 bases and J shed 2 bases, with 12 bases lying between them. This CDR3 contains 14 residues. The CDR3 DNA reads TGTGCCAGCTCACTTCAGAATAGAGCCTACGAGCAGTACTTC. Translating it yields CASSLQNRAYEQYF.

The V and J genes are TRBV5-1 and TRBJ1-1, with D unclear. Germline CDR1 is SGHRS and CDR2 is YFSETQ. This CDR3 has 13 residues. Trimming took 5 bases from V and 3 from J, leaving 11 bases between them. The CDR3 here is CASRSGVDTEAFF. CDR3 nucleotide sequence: TGCGCCAGCAGATCTGGGGTAGACACTGAAGCTTTCTTT.

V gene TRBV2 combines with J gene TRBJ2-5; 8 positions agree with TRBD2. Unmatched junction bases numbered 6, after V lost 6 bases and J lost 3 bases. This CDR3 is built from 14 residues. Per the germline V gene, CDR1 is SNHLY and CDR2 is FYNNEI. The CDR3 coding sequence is TGTGCCAGCAGAAAGCGGGGGCGCGAAGAGACCCAGTACTTC. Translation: CASRKRGREETQYF. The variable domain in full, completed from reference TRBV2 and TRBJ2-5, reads EPEVTQTPSHQVTQMGQEVILRCVPISNHLYFYWYRQILGQKVEFLVSFYNNEISEKSEIFDDQFSVERPDGSNFTLKIRSTKLEDSAMYFCASRKRGREETQYFGPGTRLLVL.